One and the same sample provided the 28 T cell receptor beta chains below, sequenced in a study of blood T cell repertoires in COVID-19. Data came from immunoSEQ multiplex PCR; TCRdb stores just in-frame clones and leaves some out. This table has around 200,000 clones, 80% to 90% appearing once. Sequenced material: peripheral blood. The receptors originated from a man aged 45-65 years with acute or convalescent COVID-19.

This clone was found a few times. The chain couples TRBV6-6 to TRBJ1-4, with D possibly matching TRBD1 (5 bases). The CDR3 contains 17 residues. Trimming stripped 5 bases from V and 8 bases from J, with 24 bases between. Germline V CDR1 and CDR2: MNHNY, SVGAGI (reference sequence). CDR3 protein: CASSPFPGIGPREKLFF. The CDR3 region has the DNA TGTGCCAGCAGTCCTTTTCCAGGGATTGGCCCTCGGGAAAAACTGTTTTTT.

This chain connects TRBV5-1 to TRBJ1-2, with 10 bases identical to TRBD1. The CDR3 covers 14 residues. Germline-derived CDR1 and CDR2 are SGHRS and YFSETQ. The V segment lost 4 bases and the J segment 7 bases; nucleotides outside the gene matches: 7. The CDR3 sequence is CASSRPGQGSGYTF. In DNA, the CDR3 is TGCGCCAGCAGCAGACCGGGACAGGGGAGTGGCTACACCTTC.

The chain carries TRBV7-9 and TRBJ2-7; 7 bases fit TRBD1. V lost 5 bases, J lost 1 base, and 5 bases stayed unmatched. Germline CDR1 reads SEHNR; CDR2 reads FQNEAQ (reference sequence). There are 14 residues in the CDR3. The CDR3 nucleotides are TGTGCCAGCAGCGGCACGACAGGGTCCTACGAGCAGTACTTC. Translated: CASSGTTGSYEQYF.

This chain links TRBV5-1 with TRBJ2-7, with D unclear. Germline V lookup: CDR1 SGHRS, CDR2 YFSETQ. The CDR3 sequence is 15 residues long. V lost 1 base to trimming and J lost 5 bases, with 16 bases between them. As DNA, the CDR3 is TGCGCCAGCAGCTTGTTGTGGGCTTCCTCTAACGAGCAGTACTTC. As protein: CASSLLWASSNEQYF. Drawing the rest from reference TRBV5-1 and TRBJ2-7, the complete variable domain is KAGVTQTPRYLIKTRGQQVTLSCSPISGHRSVSWYQQTPGQGLQFLFEYFSETQRNKGNFPGRFSGRQFSNSRSEMNVSTLELGDSALYLCASSLLWASSNEQYFGPGTRLTVT.

CDR3 in DNA: TGCGCCAGCAGCTTGGCAGAGGCCCAGGGGGTGCATGGCTACACCTTC. Its protein product is CASSLAEAQGVHGYTF. The rearrangement uses TRBV5-1 and TRBJ1-2; 7 nucleotides agree with TRBD1. The CDR3 is made up of 16 amino acids. The germline V gene encodes CDR1 SGHRS and CDR2 YFSETQ. V lost 0 bases to trimming and J lost 6 bases; unmatched junction nucleotides: 11.

The rearrangement joins TRBV13 to TRBJ2-5, with 16 bases lining up with TRBD2. Germline loops: CDR1 PRHDT, CDR2 FYEKMQ (reference sequence). CDR3 length: 20 residues. V lost 3 bases, J lost 5 bases, and 15 bases stayed unmatched. The CDR3 DNA is TGTGCCAGCAGCTTGTCCCCGGGACTAGCGGGGGGGCCTTTTGGGGAGACCCAGTACTTC. The encoded protein is CASSLSPGLAGGPFGETQYF.

A remark on this clone: Other DNA sequences within the sample encode an identical CDR3. The chain links TRBV30 to TRBJ2-1; D not resolved. CDR3 length: 11 amino acids. Germline V lookup: CDR1 GTSNPN, CDR2 SVGIG (reference sequence). Trimming took 1 base from V and 7 from J, leaving 5 bases between them. CDR3 protein: CAWSAVNEQFF. CDR3 sequence (DNA): TGTGCCTGGAGTGCGGTAAATGAGCAGTTCTTC.

In this sample, this clone turned up a few times. V and J are TRBV12-3 or TRBV12-4 and TRBJ1-6; weak D call: TRBD1 (6 bases). This CDR3 comprises 13 residues. Trimming took off 3 bases at V and 7 bases at J, with 7 bases between the two ends. This CDR3 reads CASSFGQNSPLHF. The CDR3 region has the DNA TGTGCCAGCAGTTTCGGACAGAATTCACCCCTCCACTTT.

The V and J genes are TRBV5-1 and TRBJ2-3; TRBD1 agrees at 9 bases. The germline V gene has CDR1 SGHRS and CDR2 YFSETQ. The CDR3 loop spans 15 amino acids. Trimming took 0 bases from V and 5 from J; bases not matched to a gene: 4. The CDR3 spells CASSLGQGGIDTQYF. In DNA, the CDR3 is TGCGCCAGCAGCTTGGGACAGGGGGGAATAGATACGCAGTATTTT.

The chain joins TRBV6-5 to TRBJ1-4; 7 bases are shared with TRBD1. CDR1 MNHEY and CDR2 SVGAGI come from the germline V gene. CDR3 length: 15 residues. V shed 3 bases and J 9 bases; nucleotides not matched to a gene: 10. The CDR3 nucleotides are TGTGCCAGCAGTTATAGGGACAGCCGCGGACAAAAACTGTTTTTT. Residues: CASSYRDSRGQKLFF.

The chain has TRBV18 and TRBJ2-3; unclear D gene. The germline V gene encodes CDR1 KGHSH and CDR2 LQKENI. Trimming pared 0 bases from V and 1 base from J, leaving 8 bases between. The CDR3 has 15 residues. CDR3 sequence: CASSPPGAGTDTQYF. The CDR3 DNA sequence: TGTGCCAGCTCACCACCGGGCGCAGGCACAGATACGCAGTATTTT.

The rearrangement uses TRBV27 and TRBJ2-5; tentatively, D is TRBD2 (7 bases). CDR3 size: 15 residues. Deletions cut 2 bases from V and 3 bases from J, with 13 bases between. Germline values: CDR1 MNHEY, CDR2 SMNVEV (reference sequence). The CDR3, as DNA: TGTGCCAGCAGTTTAAAGGGGAGGGGGAAAGAGACCCAGTACTTC. Protein product: CASSLKGRGKETQYF.

V gene TRBV11-2 combines with J gene TRBJ2-7; perhaps TRBD1 as D (5 bases). CDR1 and CDR2 (germline): SGHAT, FQNNGV. V was clipped by 5 bases and J by 0 bases, with 14 bases between them. This CDR3 region has 15 residues. As DNA, the CDR3 is TGTGCCAGCAGCGCTTTGCCCGACAGCTCCTACGAGCAGTACTTC. As protein: CASSALPDSSYEQYF.

The genes are TRBV10-3 and TRBJ1-5; 8 positions agree with TRBD1. Trimming took 5 bases from V and 4 from J; bases not matched to a gene: 4. CDR1 ENHRY and CDR2 SYGVKD come from the germline V gene. The CDR3 consists of 14 residues. CDR3 amino acids: CAISPGQDNQPQHF. CDR3 in DNA: TGTGCCATCAGTCCGGGACAGGATAATCAGCCCCAGCATTTT.

The chain employs TRBV7-2 and TRBJ2-6; D is ambiguous. Germline CDR1 and CDR2: SGHTA and FQGNSA. This CDR3 has 15 residues. Trimming removed 2 bases at V and 4 bases at J, with 9 bases between. Written as DNA, the CDR3 is TGTGCCAGCAGCTTACTTCCGACAGGGGCCAACGTCCTGACTTTC. This encodes CASSLLPTGANVLTF. Combining the CDR3 with reference TRBV7-2 and TRBJ2-6 gives the whole variable domain GAGVSQSPSNKVTEKGKDVELRCDPISGHTALYWYRQSLGQGLEFLIYFQGNSAPDKSGLPSDRFSAERTGGSVSTLTIQRTQQEDSAVYLCASSLLPTGANVLTFGAGSRLTVL.

The chain employs TRBV12-5 and TRBJ2-3; 8 nucleotides match TRBD2. CDR1 and CDR2 from the germline V gene are LGHNT and FRNRAP. The V segment lost 6 bases and the J segment 5 bases; nucleotides outside the gene matches: 7. The CDR3 runs to 14 residues. CDR3 amino acids: CASGYSGGRDTQYF. The CDR3 DNA is TGTGCTAGTGGCTACTCGGGGGGGAGAGATACGCAGTATTTT. The full variable domain, completed using reference TRBV12-5 and TRBJ2-3, is DARVTQTPRHKVTEMGQEVTMRCQPILGHNTVFWYRQTMMQGLELLAYFRNRAPLDDSGMPKDRFSAEMPDATLATLKIQPSEPRDSAVYFCASGYSGGRDTQYFGPGTRLTVL.

The genes are TRBV10-1 and TRBJ1-1; D is ambiguous. The CDR3 spans 13 residues. Germline V gene sequence: CDR1 WNHNN, CDR2 SYGVQD (reference sequence). V dropped 10 bases and J dropped 1 base, with 13 bases sitting between them. In DNA form, the CDR3 reads TGCGCCACCTCGACATCTCCGAACACTGAAGCTTTCTTT. As protein: CATSTSPNTEAFF.

The rearrangement uses TRBV5-1 and TRBJ1-5, with D tentatively TRBD1 (6 bases). The ends were cut back, 4 bases at V and 0 bases at J, with 20 bases in the middle. Germline-derived CDR1 and CDR2 are SGHRS and YFSETQ. This CDR3 comprises 18 residues. The CDR3 coding sequence is TGCGCCAGCAGCCCGGGGCAAGGAAGGGGGTATAGCAATCAGCCCCAGCATTTT. Its protein is CASSPGQGRGYSNQPQHF.

With regard to this clone: This sample includes further DNA sequences coding for the same CDR3. The chain employs TRBV7-9 and TRBJ1-4; a possible D gene is TRBD1 (5 bases). The CDR3 totals 16 residues. The ends were cut back, 1 base at V and 5 bases at J, with 14 bases in the middle. Germline V gene lookup returns CDR1 SEHNR and CDR2 FQNEAQ (reference sequence). In nucleotides, the CDR3 is TGTGCCAGCAGCTTAGGGCAGGGACGGGGGAATGAAAAACTGTTTTTT. Amino acid sequence: CASSLGQGRGNEKLFF.

The chain combines TRBV6-7 with TRBJ1-5; 7 bases match TRBD1. TRBV6-7 is classed as an ORF, of uncertain function. Trimming at V came to 2 bases and at J to 4 bases, leaving 11 bases not matched to a gene. This CDR3 region has 17 residues. CDR3 bases: TGTGCCAGCAGTTACAATACAGGGGATCAGTCTAATCAGCCCCAGCATTTT. It yields the protein CASSYNTGDQSNQPQHF.

The chain carries TRBV6-5 and TRBJ1-2, with TRBD1 identical over 7 bases. The CDR3 runs to 15 residues. V gave up 5 bases and J gave up 4 bases; unmatched junction bases: 10. In germline, CDR1 is MNHEY, CDR2 SVGAGI. The CDR3 sequence is CASSNGQAGGYGYTF. The DNA for the CDR3 is TGTGCCAGCAGTAACGGACAGGCCGGTGGCTATGGCTACACCTTC.

The genes are TRBV7-9 and TRBJ1-2; possibly TRBD1 for D (6 bases). The V and J ends lost 5 bases and 4 bases respectively, with 17 bases between them. This CDR3 comprises 15 residues. The V gene's germline CDR1 is SEHNR and CDR2 FQNEAQ (reference sequence). CDR3 DNA: TGTGCCAGCAGCCCAGCAGGGGCCGGAAGCTATGGCTACACCTTC. Translated: CASSPAGAGSYGYTF.

This clone was counted between two and nine times. V gene TRBV5-8 combines with J gene TRBJ1-2; the match to TRBD1 covers 7 bases. Germline V lookup: CDR1 SGHTS, CDR2 YDEGEE. CDR3 length: 14 amino acids. Unmatched junction bases numbered 5, after V lost 2 bases and J lost 4 bases. CDR3 nucleotide sequence: TGTGCCAGCAGCTTTCGCCGGGACAGCTATGGCTACACCTTC. Translation gives CASSFRRDSYGYTF.

V and J are TRBV20-1 and TRBJ1-1; the D is unclear. The germline CDR1 and CDR2 sequences are DFQATT and SNEGSKA (reference sequence). The V and J ends lost 6 bases and 4 bases respectively, with 9 bases between them. CDR3 length: 11 amino acids. The CDR3 reads CSAVSRTEAFF. Here the CDR3 DNA reads TGCAGTGCCGTCAGTCGCACTGAAGCTTTCTTT.

V and J are TRBV4-1 and TRBJ2-7; 9 nucleotides line up with TRBD1. CDR1 is MGHRA and CDR2 is YSYEKL in the germline V gene. The CDR3 runs to 15 residues. With V trimmed by 0 bases and J by 2 bases, 2 bases remained unmatched. CDR3 protein: CASSQEDRGTYEQYF. CDR3 in DNA: TGCGCCAGCAGCCAAGAGGACAGGGGAACCTACGAGCAGTACTTC.

The CDR3 nucleotides are TGTGCCAGTACCCCGGAGGGCCGGGGGAATCAGCCCCAGCATTTT. Amino acid sequence: CASTPEGRGNQPQHF. The rearrangement joins TRBV19 to TRBJ1-5; D might be TRBD1 (5 bases). Per germline, CDR1 LNHDA and CDR2 SQIVND (reference sequence). V lost 7 bases and J 4 bases, leaving 17 bases between the germline ends. CDR3 size: 15 residues.

The chain recombines TRBV18 with TRBJ1-5; possible D gene TRBD1, 6 bases. Trimming removed 0 bases at V and 6 bases at J, with 6 bases between. Germline assignment: CDR1 KGHSH and CDR2 LQKENI. The CDR3 runs 13 residues. The CDR3 sequence is CASSPPGGQPQHF. The CDR3 DNA reads as TGTGCCAGCTCACCACCAGGGGGTCAGCCCCAGCATTTT.

This chain connects TRBV20-1 to TRBJ2-1; 8 positions agree with TRBD2. With 3 bases clipped from V and 0 bases from J, the junction kept 10 bases outside the gene matches. Germline V gene lookup returns CDR1 DFQATT and CDR2 SNEGSKA (reference sequence). The CDR3 is made up of 17 amino acids. The DNA for the CDR3 is TGCAGTGCTAGTTTGGCTTACAGCGGGAGCTCCTACAATGAGCAGTTCTTC. Its translation is CSASLAYSGSSYNEQFF.